Following are 29 T cell receptor beta chains from one sample sequenced in a study of blood T cell repertoires in COVID-19. The data were produced by immunoSEQ multiplex PCR, yet TCRdb's version contains in-frame clones alone and is incomplete. The repertoire holds some 120,000 clones, with about 80% as singletons. Sequencing input: peripheral blood. The receptors come from a woman in her forties or fifties with acute or convalescent COVID-19.

The chain couples TRBV28 to TRBJ2-1, with 10 bases lining up with TRBD1. Germline V gene data show CDR1 as MDHEN and CDR2 as SYDVKM. Germline trimming cut 5 bases from V and 5 bases from J; bases unmatched to any gene: 15. The CDR3 is made up of 18 amino acids. CDR3 loop: CASSTLLPDRGRHNEQFF. CDR3 coding DNA: TGTGCCAGCAGTACTTTACTCCCCGACAGGGGGCGGCACAATGAGCAGTTCTTC.

V and J are TRBV10-3 and TRBJ1-2, with D unclear. V lost 1 base to trimming and J lost 4 bases, with 13 bases between them. CDR1 is ENHRY and CDR2 is SYGVKD in the germline V gene. This CDR3 comprises 15 residues. This CDR3 is CAISELREDPYGYTF. Written as DNA, the CDR3 is TGTGCCATCAGTGAGTTGAGGGAGGACCCCTATGGCTACACCTTC.

The chain couples TRBV12-3 or TRBV12-4 to TRBJ2-7; D is possibly TRBD2 (5 bases). This CDR3 is 13 amino acids long. Trimming removed 2 bases from V and 5 bases from J, with 10 bases in between. The CDR3 DNA reads TGTGCCAGCAGTTTAAGAGGGTCAAACGAGCAGTACTTC. This codes for CASSLRGSNEQYF.

This sequence joins TRBV12-3 or TRBV12-4 and TRBJ1-4; D gene ambiguous. V was clipped by 6 bases and J by 0 bases, with 5 bases between them. CDR3 length: 13 amino acids. The CDR3 protein is CASSISTNEKLFF. For the CDR3, the DNA is TGTGCCAGCAGCATTTCAACTAATGAAAAACTGTTTTTT.

The chain recombines TRBV28 with TRBJ2-7, with 9 bases aligning to TRBD1. CDR1 and CDR2 from the germline V gene are MDHEN and SYDVKM. CDR3 length equals 14 residues. After removal of 6 bases from V and 0 bases from J, the junction contained 3 bases not matched to a gene. The CDR3 region is CASRGTGLSYEQYF. In DNA, the CDR3 is TGTGCCAGCAGGGGGACAGGGCTCTCCTACGAGCAGTACTTC.

V gene TRBV9 combines with J gene TRBJ1-1; 7 bases fit TRBD1. Germline values: CDR1 SGDLS, CDR2 YYNGEE. Trimming cost V 3 bases and J 2 bases; bases outside gene matches: 4. The CDR3 covers 14 residues. The CDR3 region has the DNA TGTGCCAGCAGCGCCCGGACAGGAAACACTGAAGCTTTCTTT. Its translation: CASSARTGNTEAFF.

V is TRBV5-5 and J is TRBJ1-5, with D possibly being TRBD1 (5 bases). Trimming cost V 2 bases and J 7 bases, with 13 bases left between them. This CDR3 contains 14 residues. Germline V gene lookup returns CDR1 SGHKS and CDR2 YYEKEE (reference sequence). The CDR3 protein is CASSFVGQGQPQHF. DNA of the CDR3: TGTGCCAGCAGCTTTGTCGGGCAGGGCCAGCCCCAGCATTTT.

This sequence joins TRBV3-1 (or the pseudogene TRBV3-2) and TRBJ1-1; possibly TRBD1 for D (6 bases). The CDR3 runs 15 residues. Germline loops: CDR1 LGHDT, CDR2 YNNKEL (reference sequence). The V gene lost 6 bases and the J gene lost 0 bases, with 14 bases spanning the gap. The CDR3 loop is CASRLWTAMNTEAFF. CDR3 sequence (DNA): TGTGCCAGCAGATTATGGACAGCTATGAACACTGAAGCTTTCTTT.

V and J are TRBV25-1 and TRBJ1-2, with D perhaps TRBD1 (5 bases). Germline values: CDR1 MGHDK, CDR2 SYGVNS. The CDR3 runs to 12 residues. V gave up 5 bases and J gave up 5 bases, with 9 bases separating them. The CDR3 here is CASSRTTYGYTF. DNA of the CDR3: TGTGCCAGCAGTAGGACAACTTATGGCTACACCTTC.

The rearrangement uses TRBV28 and TRBJ2-1, with TRBD2 identical over 12 bases. The V segment lost 4 bases and the J segment 8 bases; nucleotides outside the gene matches: 6. Germline loops: CDR1 MDHEN, CDR2 SYDVKM. This CDR3 contains 15 residues. Here the CDR3 DNA reads TGTGCCAGCAGTTCTAGCGGGGGGGCCCGATATGAGCAGTTCTTC. Amino acids: CASSSSGGARYEQFF.

J is TRBJ2-1 and V is TRBV2, with D possibly being TRBD2 (5 bases). The length of the CDR3 is 17 residues. V was pared by 6 bases and J by 2 bases, with 20 bases between. Germline V gives CDR1 SNHLY, CDR2 FYNNEI. CDR3 protein: CASSRGRTGPTYNEQFF. The CDR3 DNA sequence: TGTGCCAGCAGCCGGGGTAGGACCGGACCTACCTACAATGAGCAGTTCTTC.

V gene TRBV5-1 combines with J gene TRBJ1-2; 9 positions match TRBD1. Germline V lookup: CDR1 SGHRS, CDR2 YFSETQ. V gave up 1 base and J gave up 3 bases; unmatched junction bases: 7. This CDR3 comprises 16 residues. CDR3 sequence (DNA): TGCGCCAGCAGCTTGTCCGGGACAGGGTTCGACTATGGCTACACCTTC. Amino acids: CASSLSGTGFDYGYTF.

The rearrangement links TRBV5-1 to TRBJ1-1; no reliable D call. With 1 base removed from V and 2 bases from J, the gap between germline ends came to 9 bases. CDR1 SGHRS and CDR2 YFSETQ come from the germline V gene. The CDR3 consists of 14 residues. CDR3 amino acids: CASSLPRDNTEAFF. CDR3 nucleotides: TGCGCCAGCAGCTTGCCGCGAGATAACACTGAAGCTTTCTTT.

This clone was seen just once. The V and J genes are TRBV19 and TRBJ1-6; 8 bases are shared with TRBD1. Germline CDR1 LNHDA, CDR2 SQIVND (reference sequence). V lost 5 bases, J lost 7 bases, and 7 bases stayed unmatched. CDR3 length equals 15 residues. The CDR3 DNA follows: TGTGCCAGTAGTGCGGGACAGGCCCTGAATTCACCCCTCCACTTT. It yields the protein CASSAGQALNSPLHF.

This rearrangement joins TRBV5-6 to TRBJ1-5; D gene unclear. CDR3 length: 16 residues. Germline assignment: CDR1 SGHDT and CDR2 YYEEEE. Deletions cut 3 bases from V and 4 bases from J, with 17 bases between. The CDR3 DNA follows: TGTGCCAGCAGCTCAGGTACGGGAGGGCGGAATCAGCCCCAGCATTTT. Translated, it gives CASSSGTGGRNQPQHF.

The rearrangement uses TRBV29-1 and TRBJ2-1; D uncertain. The V end lost 5 bases, the J end lost 10 bases, and 15 bases lay between the germline ends. CDR3 length: 12 residues. The germline CDR1 and CDR2 sequences are SQVTM and ANQGSEA. For the CDR3, the DNA is TGCAGCGTTCTTCAGTTCGGTAGCGAGCAGTTCTTC. It translates to CSVLQFGSEQFF.

J is TRBJ1-2 and V is TRBV27, with unresolved D. This CDR3 is built from 14 residues. V shed 2 bases and J shed 0 bases, with 7 bases lying between them. Per the germline V gene, CDR1 is MNHEY and CDR2 is SMNVEV (reference sequence). The CDR3 here is CASSLRGTNYGYTF. The CDR3 nucleotides are TGTGCCAGCAGTTTACGCGGAACTAACTATGGCTACACCTTC.

Worth noting for this clone: The germline gene is not matched at one end of the junction; a read error may be the cause. The chain couples TRBV28 to TRBJ2-6, with D maybe TRBD2 (6 bases). The CDR3 runs to 13 residues. The germline CDR1 and CDR2 sequences are MDHEN and SYDVKM. The CDR3 DNA follows: TGTGCCATTGGGCCAACGGGGGTCAACGTCCTGACTTTC. It specifies CAIGPTGVNVLTF.

The V gene is TRBV29-1, the J gene TRBJ1-1, with TRBD1 identical over 10 bases. Germline V lookup: CDR1 SQVTM, CDR2 ANQGSEA. Unmatched junction bases numbered 4, after V lost 6 bases and J lost 0 bases. The CDR3 extends over 14 amino acids. The CDR3 loop is CSVDGTGVNTEAFF. The CDR3, as DNA: TGCAGCGTCGACGGGACAGGGGTGAACACTGAAGCTTTCTTT.

The chain uses TRBV12-5 and TRBJ1-5; D is undetermined. Germline CDR1 is LGHNT and CDR2 is FRNRAP. The CDR3 is 15 residues long. The ends were cut back, 6 bases at V and 0 bases at J, with 12 bases in the middle. The CDR3 protein is CASGPEGFSNQPQHF. In nucleotides, the CDR3 is TGTGCTAGTGGCCCAGAGGGTTTTAGCAATCAGCCCCAGCATTTT.

The chain is built from TRBV6-1 and TRBJ1-1; 7 bases fit TRBD1. The CDR3 is 17 residues long. CDR1 MNHNS and CDR2 SASEGT come from the germline V gene. Unmatched junction bases numbered 14, after V lost 2 bases and J lost 5 bases. The CDR3 DNA is TGTGCCAGCAGTGAACGGCGGGACAGAGTTGTGGGGACTGAAGCTTTCTTT. It translates to CASSERRDRVVGTEAFF.

This clone was picked up one time. This sequence joins TRBV5-1 and TRBJ2-2; weak D call: TRBD1 (5 bases). Between the trimmed V and J ends, which lost 4 bases and 5 bases, there was a span of 18 bases. Germline CDR1 SGHRS, CDR2 YFSETQ. This CDR3 contains 16 residues. The CDR3 DNA reads TGCGCCAGCAGCCCCGGAGCCCAGGGTGGAACCGGGGAGCTGTTTTTT. Its translation: CASSPGAQGGTGELFF.

The chain couples TRBV27 to TRBJ1-1, with 7 bases that match TRBD1. Looked up from germline, CDR1 is MNHEY and CDR2 is SMNVEV (reference sequence). The CDR3 has 17 amino acids. Losses at the gene ends were 6 bases for V and 5 bases for J; bases not matched to a gene: 18. DNA of the CDR3: TGTGCCAGCAGCCAAATCCCCGGGACAGCAAGGGGGACTGAAGCTTTCTTT. This translates into CASSQIPGTARGTEAFF.

DNA for the CDR3: TGTGCCAGCAGCCGGCGGACAGTTTCAAATGGAAGGTATGGCTACACCTTC. Translating gives CASSRRTVSNGRYGYTF. V usage is TRBV2 and J usage is TRBJ1-2, with a weak D call TRBD1 (6 bases). V was shortened by 6 bases and J by 5 bases, with 25 bases between the two germline ends. Germline V gene sequence: CDR1 SNHLY, CDR2 FYNNEI. The CDR3 length is 17 residues.

The chain uses TRBV19 and TRBJ1-5, with 8 positions matching TRBD1. V lost 2 bases and J lost 11; bases outside the gene matches: 17. The CDR3 runs to 17 residues. Germline CDR1 LNHDA, CDR2 SQIVND (reference sequence). The CDR3 here is CASSISVGQGMDLAQHF. DNA of the CDR3: TGTGCCAGTAGTATATCTGTCGGACAGGGTATGGATTTAGCCCAGCATTTT.

This chain uses TRBV7-8 with TRBJ2-7; the match to TRBD2 covers 7 bases. Germline CDR1 and CDR2: SGHVS and FQNEAQ. Losses at the gene ends were 5 bases for V and 5 bases for J; bases not matched to a gene: 6. The CDR3 totals 13 residues. The CDR3 spells CASSTRTSDEQYF. The CDR3 DNA reads as TGTGCCAGCAGCACCAGAACTAGCGACGAGCAGTACTTC.

The CDR3 DNA reads as TGTGCCAGCAGCCAAGAAGTTGGGGGCCTCGGAGATACGCAGTATTTT. This encodes CASSQEVGGLGDTQYF. The rearrangement links TRBV3-1 (or the pseudogene TRBV3-2) to TRBJ2-3; D possibly corresponds to TRBD1 (6 bases). Germline lookup yields CDR1 LGHDT and CDR2 YNNKEL (reference sequence). With 0 bases removed from V and 5 bases from J, the gap between germline ends came to 15 bases. This CDR3 spans 16 amino acids.

J is TRBJ2-3 and V is TRBV3-1 (or the pseudogene TRBV3-2); 8 nucleotides line up with TRBD2. Per the germline V gene, CDR1 is LGHDT and CDR2 is YNNKEL (reference sequence). The CDR3 extends over 18 amino acids. V gave up 4 bases and J gave up 2 bases; unmatched junction bases: 14. The CDR3 DNA reads as TGTGCCAGCAGCCTGTACGGGACTAGTCAGAAAGACACAGATACGCAGTATTTT. This gives the protein CASSLYGTSQKDTDTQYF.

V gene TRBV4-2 combines with J gene TRBJ1-2; TRBD1 is a possible D gene (5 bases). The CDR3 runs to 14 residues. Trimming cost V 1 base and J 5 bases, with 11 bases left between them. Germline CDR1 and CDR2: LGHNA and YNFKEQ. The chain's CDR3 is CASSQALGTYGYTF. The CDR3 bases are TGTGCCAGCAGCCAAGCATTGGGGACTTATGGCTACACCTTC.